Shown below are 6 T cell receptor beta chains from a single sample sequenced in a study of technical replicates of blood from several donors. TCRdb's table, derived via immunoSEQ multiplex PCR, lists solely in-frame clones and lacks some. The sample has about 76,000 clones; 90% to 95% are singletons. Sequences were obtained from T cells isolated from PBMCs. All receptors come from a human donor in good health.

The V and J genes are TRBV18 and TRBJ2-2, with 7 bases identical to TRBD1. Losses at the gene ends were 4 bases for V and 10 bases for J; bases not matched to a gene: 6. The CDR3 extends over 13 amino acids. The germline V gene encodes CDR1 KGHSH and CDR2 LQKENI. The CDR3 protein is CASSQATGKELFF. The DNA for the CDR3 is TGTGCCAGCTCACAGGCGACAGGGAAGGAGCTGTTTTTT.

The gene calls are TRBV10-3 and TRBJ1-4, with a possible D match to TRBD1 (6 bases). CDR1 is ENHRY, CDR2 SYGVKD, per germline. V lost 0 bases to trimming and J lost 4 bases, with 18 bases between them. CDR3 length: 18 residues. The CDR3 region is CAISESMQGLAGNEKLFF. The CDR3 DNA reads TGTGCCATCAGTGAGTCTATGCAGGGGTTGGCGGGTAATGAAAAACTGTTTTTT.

The chain uses TRBV7-9 and TRBJ2-1, with 7 bases fitting TRBD1. The CDR3 sequence is 13 residues long. Per the germline V gene, CDR1 is SEHNR and CDR2 is FQNEAQ (reference sequence). The ends lost 4 bases at V and 10 bases at J; junction bases unmatched: 7. The CDR3 nucleotides read TGTGCCAGCAGCTACCAGGGGGAGAGCGAGCAGTTCTTC. Residues: CASSYQGESEQFF.

The rearrangement links TRBV27 to TRBJ2-7; 9 bases agree with TRBD2. CDR3 length: 17 residues. The J segment lost 2 bases and the V segment lost 2 bases, leaving 10 bases of the junction unmatched. Germline V lookup: CDR1 MNHEY, CDR2 SMNVEV (reference sequence). The CDR3 protein is CASSLKLAGINTYEQYF. The CDR3, as DNA: TGTGCCAGCAGTTTAAAGCTAGCGGGAATTAACACCTACGAGCAGTACTTC.

The chain employs TRBV13 and TRBJ2-1; D gene unclear. This CDR3 comprises 15 residues. With 0 bases removed from V and 2 bases from J, the gap between germline ends came to 8 bases. The germline gives CDR1 PRHDT, CDR2 FYEKMQ (reference sequence). This CDR3 reads CASSLGSTTYNEQFF. In DNA form, the CDR3 reads TGTGCCAGCAGCTTAGGCAGCACTACCTACAATGAGCAGTTCTTC.

J is TRBJ2-7 and V is TRBV4-2; 9 bases fit TRBD2. Germline V CDR1 and CDR2: LGHNA, YNFKEQ. V gave up 3 bases and J gave up 3 bases; unmatched junction bases: 9. The CDR3 loop spans 16 amino acids. The CDR3 DNA is TGTGCCAGCAGCCAGGAGATAGCGGGAGCTCACTACGAGCAGTACTTC. Translation gives CASSQEIAGAHYEQYF.